The 23 T cell receptor beta chains reported below all come from one sample, sequenced in a study of graft-versus-host responses after intestinal transplantation. For these receptors, no antigen is known. Libraries were prepared by immunoSEQ multiplex PCR; TCRdb keeps only in-frame clonotypes and omits some of them. The data contain about 120,000 clones, 85% to 95% of them singletons. The source material was unstimulated CD8+ T cells sorted from spleen or lymph node cells, sampled before intestinal transplant. These receptor sequences come from a human donor who received an intestinal transplant.

The chain links TRBV27 to TRBJ1-5; 7 nucleotides line up with TRBD1. The CDR3 has 15 amino acids. Losses at the gene ends were 5 bases for V and 6 bases for J; bases not matched to a gene: 10. Germline CDR1 MNHEY, CDR2 SMNVEV (reference sequence). The CDR3 region is CASSANDRVGQPQHF. The DNA of the CDR3 is TGTGCCAGCAGTGCCAATGACAGGGTGGGTCAGCCCCAGCATTTT.

V is TRBV2 and J is TRBJ2-1, with 10 bases identical to TRBD2. Germline assignment: CDR1 SNHLY and CDR2 FYNNEI. J gave up 0 bases and V 6 bases, and 8 bases lay outside the gene matches. CDR3 length: 17 amino acids. The CDR3 bases are TGTGCCAGCAGGACCGAAGCGGGAGGGAGCTCCTACAATGAGCAGTTCTTC. Translation: CASRTEAGGSSYNEQFF.

This chain connects TRBV5-1 to TRBJ1-5, with D perhaps TRBD1 (5 bases). Trimming took off 0 bases at V and 0 bases at J, with 16 bases between the two ends. Germline CDR1 and CDR2: SGHRS and YFSETQ. CDR3 size: 18 residues. The CDR3 DNA reads TGCGCCAGCAGCTTGGCTCCCACGACAGCTTATAGCAATCAGCCCCAGCATTTT. It encodes CASSLAPTTAYSNQPQHF.

The chain has TRBV19 and TRBJ1-1, with D hard to call. The CDR3 spans 15 residues. Germline V gene sequence: CDR1 LNHDA, CDR2 SQIVND (reference sequence). V dropped 7 bases and J dropped 1 base, with 16 bases sitting between them. In DNA, the CDR3 is TGTGCCAGTACCGCAACGGGCTTCGGGAACACTGAAGCTTTCTTT. It yields the protein CASTATGFGNTEAFF.

The chain joins TRBV15 to TRBJ2-1; D remains ambiguous. V shed 3 bases and J shed 0 bases, with 9 bases lying between them. The length of the CDR3 is 15 residues. Germline V CDR1 and CDR2: LNHNV, YYDKDF (reference sequence). In DNA form, the CDR3 reads TGTGCCACCAGCAGGAGGATAGCCTCCTACAATGAGCAGTTCTTC. As protein: CATSRRIASYNEQFF.

The CDR3 region is CASSLDRRILNYGYTF. The CDR3 DNA is TGTGCCAGCAGCTTAGATCGACGGATCCTCAACTATGGCTACACCTTC. The J gene is TRBJ1-2, the V gene TRBV7-6; no clear D. The length of the CDR3 is 16 residues. V lost 1 base and J 2 bases, leaving 14 bases between the germline ends. Per germline, CDR1 SGHVS and CDR2 FNYEAQ. Filled out from reference TRBV7-6 and TRBJ1-2, the complete variable domain reads GAGVSQSPRYKVTKRGQDVALRCDPISGHVSLYWYRQALGQGPEFLTYFNYEAQQDKSGLPNDRFSAERPEGSISTLTIQRTEQRDSAMYRCASSLDRRILNYGYTFGSGTRLTVV.

This clone was seen a handful of times. V is TRBV11-2 and J is TRBJ2-7; 10 bases are shared with TRBD2. The germline V gene has CDR1 SGHAT and CDR2 FQNNGV. The length of the CDR3 is 14 residues. V shed 1 base, J shed 9 bases, and the junction held 6 bases outside the gene matches. DNA of the CDR3: TGTGCCAGCAGCTTAGGGGGACTAGCGAGAGGGCAGTACTTC. This gives the protein CASSLGGLARGQYF.

J is TRBJ1-4 and V is TRBV5-1; D ambiguous. The V gene's germline CDR1 is SGHRS and CDR2 YFSETQ. V lost 0 bases and J lost 4, with 7 bases in between. The CDR3 loop spans 14 amino acids. CDR3 loop: CASSLGDYNEKLFF. CDR3 in DNA: TGCGCCAGCAGCTTGGGAGATTATAATGAAAAACTGTTTTTT. Complete variable domain (other parts from reference TRBV5-1 and TRBJ1-4): KAGVTQTPRYLIKTRGQQVTLSCSPISGHRSVSWYQQTPGQGLQFLFEYFSETQRNKGNFPGRFSGRQFSNSRSEMNVSTLELGDSALYLCASSLGDYNEKLFFGSGTQLSVL.

In regard to this clone: The junction differs from germline at one of its ends, possibly a read error. This rearrangement joins TRBV7-3 to TRBJ1-1; tentatively, D is TRBD1 (5 bases). CDR3 size: 15 residues. CDR1 is SGHTA and CDR2 is FQGTGA in the germline V gene. The CDR3 is CASSFLVRQNSEAFF. The CDR3 DNA follows: TGTGCCAGCAGCTTTTTAGTGAGACAGAACAGTGAAGCTTTCTTT.

The V and J genes are TRBV5-6 and TRBJ2-7, with 7 positions matching TRBD1. CDR1 and CDR2 from the germline V gene are SGHDT and YYEEEE. The junction had 3 bases not matched to a gene; V was cut back by 3 bases and J by 0 bases. This CDR3 has 14 amino acids. CDR3 protein: CASSYRDSSYEQYF. The CDR3 DNA sequence: TGTGCCAGCAGCTATCGGGACAGCTCCTACGAGCAGTACTTC.

V is TRBV7-3 and J is TRBJ2-7, with TRBD2 matching 7 bases. The germline V gene has CDR1 SGHTA and CDR2 FQGTGA. The CDR3 runs to 15 residues. After removal of 5 bases from V and 3 bases from J, the junction contained 10 bases not matched to a gene. CDR3 sequence (DNA): TGTGCCAGCAGCGAATACCCCGGGACTATCTACGAGCAGTACTTC. The encoded protein is CASSEYPGTIYEQYF.

This clone has just one count. V is TRBV27 and J is TRBJ1-5; D unclear. CDR3 length: 15 residues. In germline, CDR1 is MNHEY, CDR2 SMNVEV (reference sequence). V lost 2 bases, J lost 3 bases, and 11 bases lay in between. Written as DNA, the CDR3 is TGTGCCAGCAGTTTAAGTCTCGGGATCAATCAGCCCCAGCATTTT. Translated: CASSLSLGINQPQHF.

CDR3 DNA: TGCGCCAGCAGCTCCGGACTAGCTCGATACGAGCAGTACTTC. This codes for CASSSGLARYEQYF. V gene TRBV4-1 combines with J gene TRBJ2-7, with 8 bases fitting TRBD2. CDR1 and CDR2 (germline): MGHRA, YSYEKL. The trim removed 5 bases at V and 4 bases at J, leaving 7 bases unmatched. This CDR3 is built from 14 residues.

About this clone itself: Distinct nucleotide sequences in the sample also encode this CDR3. The gene calls are TRBV30 and TRBJ2-3, with 10 bases that match TRBD2. The length of the CDR3 is 14 residues. J was trimmed by 2 bases and V by 2 bases; bases with no gene match: 1. Germline CDR1 and CDR2: GTSNPN and SVGIG (reference sequence). CDR3 loop: CAWSSGRVTDTQYF. As DNA, the CDR3 is TGTGCCTGGAGTAGCGGGAGGGTCACAGATACGCAGTATTTT.

The chain couples TRBV7-2 to TRBJ2-2; D remains unclear. V lost 5 bases, J lost 8 bases, and 6 bases lay in between. The CDR3 length is 11 residues. Germline V gene sequence: CDR1 SGHTA, CDR2 FQGNSA. The CDR3 sequence is CASSPPGELFF. CDR3 coding DNA: TGTGCCAGCAGCCCGCCTGGGGAGCTGTTTTTT.

V usage is TRBV7-9 and J usage is TRBJ1-2; 9 bases match TRBD1. Looked up from germline, CDR1 is SEHNR and CDR2 is FQNEAQ (reference sequence). V trimming: 5 bases; J trimming: 7 bases; junction bases outside the gene matches: 17. The CDR3 has 17 amino acids. The CDR3 spells CASSPFGAPGTGSGYTF. The CDR3 DNA follows: TGTGCCAGCAGCCCATTTGGGGCGCCCGGGACAGGGAGTGGCTACACCTTC.

This clone has only a few counts. The V gene is TRBV4-1, the J gene TRBJ1-5, with a weak D call TRBD1 (5 bases). The V gene lost 0 bases and the J gene lost 10 bases, with 19 bases spanning the gap. CDR1 MGHRA and CDR2 YSYEKL come from the germline V gene. This CDR3 has 16 amino acids. Here the CDR3 DNA reads TGCGCCAGCAGCCAAGAAGACAGCCTCGGCGGGGGACCCCAGCATTTT. Translation: CASSQEDSLGGGPQHF.

V gene TRBV19 combines with J gene TRBJ1-2; a possible D gene is TRBD1 (5 bases). Trimming removed 3 bases at V and 5 bases at J, with 10 bases between. The germline CDR1 and CDR2 sequences are LNHDA and SQIVND (reference sequence). This CDR3 spans 13 amino acids. The CDR3 loop reads CASSMPGKYGYTF. The CDR3, as DNA: TGTGCCAGTAGTATGCCAGGGAAGTATGGCTACACCTTC.

The chain recombines TRBV28 with TRBJ1-2, with D tentatively TRBD1 (6 bases). V dropped 6 bases and J dropped 1 base, with 12 bases sitting between them. The CDR3 loop spans 14 amino acids. Germline V gene sequence: CDR1 MDHEN, CDR2 SYDVKM. This chain's CDR3 is CASRNPRGNYGYTF. The DNA for the CDR3 is TGTGCCAGCAGGAACCCCAGGGGTAACTATGGCTACACCTTC.

The genes are TRBV28 and TRBJ1-4; no firm D call. The CDR3 is 14 residues long. Germline V CDR1 and CDR2: MDHEN, SYDVKM. V was cut by 1 base and J by 5 bases, with 8 bases left in between. The CDR3 DNA is TGTGCCAGCAGTTTATATGTGAAAAATGAAAAACTGTTTTTT. It codes for CASSLYVKNEKLFF.

The CDR3 reads CASSSPGARTEAFF. In DNA, the CDR3 is TGTGCCAGCAGCTCCCCAGGGGCTCGGACTGAAGCTTTCTTT. The chain carries TRBV5-4 and TRBJ1-1, with TRBD1 as a possible D gene (6 bases). This CDR3 region has 14 residues. Germline values: CDR1 SGHNT, CDR2 YYREEE (reference sequence). V lost 3 bases, J lost 5 bases, and 14 bases lay in between. The whole variable domain, filled in from reference TRBV5-4 and TRBJ1-1, reads ETGVTQSPTHLIKTRGQQVTLRCSSQSGHNTVSWYQQALGQGPQFIFQYYREEENGRGNFPPRFSGLQFPNYSSELNVNALELDDSALYLCASSSPGARTEAFFGQGTRLTVV.

This clone is a singleton in its sample. This chain uses TRBV7-9 with TRBJ2-3; TRBD2 matches 11 bases. The V gene's germline CDR1 is SEHNR and CDR2 FQNEAQ (reference sequence). The CDR3 is 15 amino acids. Unmatched junction bases numbered 3, after V lost 2 bases and J lost 5 bases. CDR3 in amino acids: CASSLIGTSGDTQYF. The CDR3 coding sequence is TGTGCCAGCAGCTTAATCGGGACTAGCGGAGATACGCAGTATTTT.

The CDR3 coding sequence is TGTGCCAGCAGCTCCCACCGAGCGGGAGGAAGGTACGAGCAGTACTTC. This encodes CASSSHRAGGRYEQYF. The genes are TRBV11-2 and TRBJ2-5; 9 positions agree with TRBD2. The J call may be in error: the DNA end matches TRBJ2-7 better. CDR1 and CDR2 (germline): SGHAT, FQNNGV. CDR3 length equals 16 residues.